This T cell receptor beta chain was captured by sequencing in a study of T cell repertoires in cytomegalovirus infection. Study findings and constraints: Identification of carriers of CMV plus the relevant HLA was performed using cumulative public TCR beta family frequency. Clonotype analysis showed dominance of the ex vivo response by HLA-C-restricted CMV-specific TCR beta clonotypes.

TCRdb re-derived calls from the reads in MiXCR, one entry per CDR3 protein. The sample has some 200,000 distinct CDR3 sequences; about 21% are singletons. Comment on this clonotype: Its target is not known.

Germline loops: CDR1 SGHAT, CDR2 FQNNGV. The CDR3 is made up of 15 amino acids. V was cut by 0 bases and J by 13 bases, with 21 bases left in between. What was sequenced was PBMCs. The chain couples TRBV11-2 to TRBJ2-5; maybe TRBD2 (5 bases). The clonotype was recovered from a human donor in good health (CMV status not recorded). Some clones in this sample may be carry-over from other donors' samples. CDR3 region: CASSLDGSGVETMYF. The CDR3 DNA reads TGTGCCAGCAGCTTAGACGGTTCCGGGGTAGAGACCATGTACTTC. Together with reference TRBV11-2 and TRBJ2-5, the CDR3 gives the full variable domain: EAGVAQSPRYKIIEKRQSVAFWCNPISGHATLYWYQQILGQGPKLLIQFQNNGVVDDSQLPKDRFSAERLKGVDSTLKIQPAKLEDSAVYLCASSLDGSGVETMYFGPGTRLLVL.